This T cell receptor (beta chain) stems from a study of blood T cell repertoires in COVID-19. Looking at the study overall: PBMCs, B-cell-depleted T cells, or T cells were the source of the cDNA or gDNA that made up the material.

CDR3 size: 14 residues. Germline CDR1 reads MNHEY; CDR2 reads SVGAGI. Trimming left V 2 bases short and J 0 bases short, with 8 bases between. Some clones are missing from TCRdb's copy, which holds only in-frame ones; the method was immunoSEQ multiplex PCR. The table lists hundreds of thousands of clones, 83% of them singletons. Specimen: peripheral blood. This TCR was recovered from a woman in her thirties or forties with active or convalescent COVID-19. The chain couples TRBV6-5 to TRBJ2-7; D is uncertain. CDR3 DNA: TGTGCCAGCAGTTACGACAAGCTCTCCTACGAGCAGTACTTC. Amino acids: CASSYDKLSYEQYF.